A single sample is the source of the 32 T cell receptor beta chains below, sequenced in a study of molecular identifiers for immune sequencing clone quantification listed by TCRdb under 2018. Receptors were amplified or captured by PCR. The data were produced on an Illumina HiSeq 4000. Using fastp at Q25 and MiXCR, TCRdb reprocessed the public reads and kept productive beta chains. CDR3 protein duplicates are merged, each entry listing the most common genes and DNA. Within this sample are about 640,000 distinct CDR3 sequences, with just under 20% of them counted one time only. The top ten constitute about 0.9% of the sample. The specimen sequenced was naive CD8+ T cells from blood, with Jurkat cell RNA spiked in. Taken with the paper, the label for cell subset or site translates to: FACS-sorted CD8+CD4-CCR7+CD45RA+ naive T cells. These receptors were obtained from a human donor in good health. Some libraries in this study had Jurkat cell RNA spiked in.

The chain's CDR3 is CASSQQRWTGIGNTGELFF. The CDR3, as DNA: TGCGCCAGCAGTCAACAACGATGGACAGGGATAGGGAACACCGGGGAGCTGTTTTTT. The chain uses TRBV4-3 and TRBJ2-2; 8 nucleotides line up with TRBD1. Germline values: CDR1 LGHNA, CDR2 YSLEER. V lost 6 bases and J lost 1; bases outside the gene matches: 16. CDR3 length: 19 residues.

This clonotype showed up many times. The V call is TRBV20-1, the J call TRBJ2-7, with 9 nucleotides matching TRBD2. Germline assignment: CDR1 DFQATT and CDR2 SNEGSKA (reference sequence). V gave up 0 bases and J gave up 2 bases; unmatched junction bases: 5. The CDR3 has 15 residues. This chain's CDR3 is CSAREPSGTTYEQYF. The CDR3 region has the DNA TGCAGTGCTAGAGAACCTAGCGGGACAACCTACGAGCAGTACTTC.

This clonotype showed up many times. The rearrangement links TRBV11-2 to TRBJ2-3; 8 positions match TRBD2. Germline CDR1 is SGHAT and CDR2 is FQNNGV. The CDR3 has 14 residues. The V and J ends lost 5 bases and 5 bases, in that order; junction bases with no gene match: 6. The CDR3 region has the DNA TGTGCCAGCAGCCCCGGGAGGGGTCTAGATACGCAGTATTTT. Translated: CASSPGRGLDTQYF.

This clonotype was counted many times. The chain has TRBV4-1 and TRBJ2-3; TRBD1 is a possible D gene (6 bases). Germline assignment: CDR1 MGHRA and CDR2 YSYEKL. V was pared by 2 bases and J by 2 bases, with 11 bases between. CDR3 length equals 15 residues. Written as DNA, the CDR3 is TGCGCCAGCAGCCAAAGACAGGCGAACACAGATACGCAGTATTTT. This gives the protein CASSQRQANTDTQYF.

This clonotype came up many times. J is TRBJ1-5 and V is TRBV2; no definite D call. The V end lost 4 bases, the J end lost 5 bases, and 9 bases lay between the germline ends. The CDR3 spans 13 residues. From germline, CDR1 is SNHLY and CDR2 FYNNEI. CDR3 sequence reads: CASSVSWDQPQHF. DNA for the CDR3: TGTGCCAGCAGTGTATCATGGGATCAGCCCCAGCATTTT.

Points on this clonotype: A much larger clonotype is one base distant, so this may be a read error. The V gene is TRBV30, the J gene TRBJ2-7; a weak D match, TRBD1 (6 bases). V was cut by 5 bases and J by 2 bases, with 13 bases left in between. The CDR3 is 13 residues long. Germline-derived CDR1 and CDR2 are GTSNPN and SVGIG (reference sequence). The CDR3 DNA reads TGTGCCTGGGGTACACAGGGCACCTACGAGCAGTACTTC. As protein: CAWGTQGTYEQYF.

This clonotype was picked up many times. This chain uses TRBV21-1 with TRBJ2-3; TRBD2, the D gene given by the table, was not confirmed from the DNA. TRBV21-1 represents a pseudogene. The CDR3 totals 18 residues. CDR3 region: CASSKVSLAGGDTDTQYF. DNA of the CDR3: TGTGCCAGCAGCAAAGTATCACTAGCGGGGGGAGATACAGATACGCAGTATTTT.

The CDR3, as DNA: TGTGCCAGCAGCTTAGCAGGGGCGTTGAGCTCCTACAATGAGCAGTTCTTC. Its protein is CASSLAGALSSYNEQFF. This chain joins TRBV7-6 and TRBJ2-1; D may be TRBD1 (5 bases). The germline V and J ends were trimmed by 0 bases and 0 bases, with 12 bases remaining between them. The CDR3 is 17 amino acids. In germline, CDR1 is SGHVS, CDR2 FNYEAQ.

There are many counts of this clonotype. V and J are TRBV20-1 and TRBJ2-7, with D unresolved. Trimming took 3 bases from V and 3 from J, leaving 12 bases between them. The CDR3 length is 13 residues. Germline V gene sequence: CDR1 DFQATT, CDR2 SNEGSKA (reference sequence). The CDR3 loop is CSARVRTHYEQYF. DNA of the CDR3: TGCAGTGCTAGGGTTAGAACACACTACGAGCAGTACTTC.

The table lists this clonotype with a few counts. V usage is TRBV12-3 or TRBV12-4 and J usage is TRBJ2-7, with a possible D match to TRBD2 (6 bases). CDR3 length: 15 residues. V dropped 6 bases and J dropped 4 bases, with 19 bases sitting between them. The CDR3 DNA follows: TGTGCCAGCAGCCACTCAGCGCGGGGATGGTACGAGCAGTACTTC. It specifies CASSHSARGWYEQYF.

The chain has TRBV12-3 or TRBV12-4 and TRBJ1-5, with D unclear. The CDR3 length is 12 residues. Trimming removed 7 bases from V and 0 bases from J, with 4 bases in between. CDR3 DNA sequence: TGTGCCAGCATGCATAGCAATCAGCCCCAGCATTTT. Protein product: CASMHSNQPQHF.

The chain combines TRBV28 with TRBJ2-7; possibly TRBD2 for D (5 bases). The CDR3 loop spans 14 amino acids. Germline CDR1 and CDR2: MDHEN and SYDVKM. The V gene lost 4 bases and the J gene lost 5 bases, with 15 bases spanning the gap. The CDR3 nucleotides are TGTGCCAGCAGTTCCGGACTGGCTGATCACGAGCAGTACTTC. It is translated as CASSSGLADHEQYF.

The chain has TRBV7-9 and TRBJ1-2, with D possibly matching TRBD1 (5 bases). CDR3 length equals 15 residues. The germline gives CDR1 SEHNR, CDR2 FQNEAQ (reference sequence). Trimming pared 0 bases from V and 2 bases from J, leaving 10 bases between. The chain's CDR3 is CASSLAPRDNYGYTF. CDR3 DNA: TGTGCCAGCAGCTTAGCGCCCAGGGACAACTATGGCTACACCTTC.

This clonotype was seen a handful of times. The genes are TRBV23-1 and TRBJ1-1, with 8 bases fitting TRBD1. TRBV23-1 is filed as an ORF, its function uncertain. This CDR3 is 17 amino acids long. The J segment lost 2 bases and the V segment lost 2 bases, leaving 10 bases of the junction unmatched. The CDR3: CASSQPSGTGRNTEAFF. Written as DNA, the CDR3 is TGCGCCAGCAGTCAACCCTCGGGGACAGGACGAAACACTGAAGCTTTCTTT.

The gene calls are TRBV27 and TRBJ2-7, with D possibly matching TRBD1 (6 bases). The CDR3 covers 14 residues. V lost 5 bases to trimming and J lost 5 bases, with 16 bases between them. The germline V gene has CDR1 MNHEY and CDR2 SMNVEV (reference sequence). The CDR3 is CASSTWTAGDEQYF. Written as DNA, the CDR3 is TGTGCCAGCAGTACCTGGACTGCAGGGGACGAGCAGTACTTC.

As to this clonotype: A much larger clone lies a single base off, so this may be a read error. The V and J genes are TRBV20-1 and TRBJ2-1; 11 nucleotides agree with TRBD2. This CDR3 contains 14 residues. CDR1 is DFQATT, CDR2 SNEGSKA, per germline (reference sequence). V shed 6 bases and J 12 bases; nucleotides not matched to a gene: 13. CDR3: CSARDLAGGGVQFF. The CDR3 nucleotides read TGCAGTGCCCGAGACCTAGCGGGAGGAGGTGTGCAGTTCTTC.

This clonotype appeared many times. CDR3 amino acids: CASSSDRGPPYNEQFF. The CDR3 nucleotides are TGTGCCAGCAGCTCGGACAGGGGCCCCCCCTACAATGAGCAGTTCTTC. The rearrangement uses TRBV11-2 and TRBJ2-1; 9 bases are a match to TRBD1. Germline CDR1 and CDR2: SGHAT and FQNNGV. V dropped 4 bases and J dropped 2; count of bases not matched to a gene: 6. The CDR3 spans 16 residues.

As to this clonotype: The CDR3 does not end in the conserved phenylalanine or tryptophan, so this is likely a read error. J is TRBJ1-3 and V is TRBV11-2; 10 nucleotides match TRBD1. After removal of 3 bases from V and 3 bases from J, the junction contained 2 bases not matched to a gene. CDR3 length equals 15 residues. Germline CDR1 SGHAT, CDR2 FQNNGV. The chain's CDR3 is CASSLDRGYGNTIYV. As DNA, the CDR3 is TGTGCCAGCAGCTTGGACAGGGGGTATGGAAACACCATATATGTT.

The chain recombines TRBV19 with TRBJ1-5; possible D gene TRBD1, 6 bases. Germline-derived CDR1 and CDR2 are LNHDA and SQIVND (reference sequence). Trimming cost V 6 bases and J 7 bases, with 10 bases left between them. The CDR3 contains 12 residues. DNA of the CDR3: TGTGCCAGTAGACAGGGAGGACAGCCCCAGCATTTT. Translation gives CASRQGGQPQHF.

In this sample, this clonotype turned up a few times. J is TRBJ2-1 and V is TRBV10-3; TRBD2 is a possible D gene (5 bases). CDR3 length equals 12 residues. Germline V lookup: CDR1 ENHRY, CDR2 SYGVKD. Trimming removed 4 bases at V and 7 bases at J, with 8 bases between. CDR3 nucleotide sequence: TGTGCCATCAGTGGCACGGGAAATGAGCAGTTCTTC. The encoded protein is CAISGTGNEQFF.

In regard to this clonotype: A much bigger clone sits one base away, suggesting this may be a read error. It is likely a read error, because the conserved phenylalanine at the end of the CDR3 is missing. The genes are TRBV7-2 and TRBJ1-1, with TRBD1 as a possible D gene (6 bases). The germline CDR1 and CDR2 sequences are SGHTA and FQGNSA. The CDR3 is made up of 16 amino acids. Trimming pared 4 bases from V and 0 bases from J, leaving 15 bases between. Here the CDR3 reads CASSWSAGHVNTEAFS. The DNA of the CDR3 is TGTGCCAGCAGCTGGTCGGCGGGACACGTGAACACTGAAGCTTTCTCT.

This clonotype was found many times. The J gene is TRBJ2-3, the V gene TRBV4-1, with D perhaps given as TRBD1 or TRBD2 (5 bases each). Trimming removed 0 bases from V and 0 bases from J, with 10 bases in between. In germline, CDR1 is MGHRA, CDR2 YSYEKL. This CDR3 has 16 amino acids. The chain's CDR3 is CASSQEGTLSTDTQYF. DNA for the CDR3: TGCGCCAGCAGCCAAGAGGGGACCCTGAGCACAGATACGCAGTATTTT.

With regard to this clonotype: This likely comes from a read error, as the CDR3 has no conserved phenylalanine or tryptophan at its end. The J gene is TRBJ1-2, the V gene TRBV13; 7 bases align to TRBD1. J gave up 8 bases and V 8 bases, and 17 bases lay outside the gene matches. The CDR3 has 15 residues. The V gene's germline CDR1 is PRHDT and CDR2 FYEKMQ (reference sequence). CDR3 bases: TGTGCCAGCGGAGGGGACGACAGGGTCACTACCGGCTACACCTCC. Its protein product is CASGGDDRVTTGYTS.

The table lists this clonotype with many counts. This rearrangement joins TRBV6-4 to TRBJ1-5; D gene ambiguous. The CDR3 loop spans 16 amino acids. Per germline, CDR1 MRHNA and CDR2 SNTAGT. Trimming shortened V by 0 bases and J by 0 bases, and 9 bases separated the two germline ends. In nucleotides, the CDR3 is TGTGCCAGCAGTGACTCGAGCGCCCATAGCAATCAGCCCCAGCATTTT. The encoded protein is CASSDSSAHSNQPQHF.

About this clonotype: One base away lies a much larger clone, so this may be a sequencing read error. J is TRBJ1-5 and V is TRBV19, with 12 positions matching TRBD1. V dropped 6 bases and J dropped 9; count of bases not matched to a gene: 9. Germline CDR1 and CDR2: LNHDA and SQIVND (reference sequence). The CDR3 covers 15 residues. CDR3 nucleotide sequence: TGTGCCAGTAGCCTGGGGGACAGGGGGCTGCGGCCCCAGCATTTT. Translated: CASSLGDRGLRPQHF.

There are many counts of this clonotype. This sequence joins TRBV11-2 and TRBJ2-3, with 11 nucleotides matching TRBD1. The germline V gene encodes CDR1 SGHAT and CDR2 FQNNGV. The CDR3 is 17 residues long. With 4 bases clipped from V and 3 bases from J, the junction kept 9 bases outside the gene matches. This CDR3 is CASSSRSGTGGTDTQYF. The CDR3 nucleotides are TGTGCCAGCAGCTCGCGATCCGGGACAGGGGGTACAGATACGCAGTATTTT.

As for this clonotype: A much larger clone differs by one base, so this may be a read error. The chain combines TRBV19 with TRBJ1-1; D might be TRBD1 (5 bases). In germline, CDR1 is LNHDA, CDR2 SQIVND (reference sequence). The CDR3 contains 14 residues. The CDR3 DNA reads as TGTGCCAGTAGTAACTCAGGGCGGTACACTGACGCTTTCTTT. It is translated as CASSNSGRYTDAFF. The whole variable domain, remainder taken from reference TRBV19 and TRBJ1-1, is DGGITQSPKYLFRKEGQNVTLSCEQNLNHDAMYWYRQDPGQGLRLIYYSQIVNDFQKGDIAEGYSVSREKKESFPLTVTSAQKNPTAFYLCASSNSGRYTDAFFGQGTRLTVV.

The chain uses TRBV20-1 and TRBJ2-5; 7 bases fit TRBD2. After removal of 6 bases from V and 7 bases from J, the junction contained 14 bases not matched to a gene. CDR1 is DFQATT and CDR2 is SNEGSKA in the germline V gene (reference sequence). CDR3 size: 14 residues. The CDR3 loop reads CSAHGGGGPGTQYF. CDR3 nucleotides: TGCAGTGCCCACGGTGGGGGAGGGCCAGGGACCCAGTACTTC.

CDR3 sequence (DNA): TGCGCCAGCAGCCAAGATTTGGGGACGGGGCGCACGTTTTATGGCTACACCTTC. Its protein is CASSQDLGTGRTFYGYTF. V and J are TRBV4-3 and TRBJ1-2, with D possibly being TRBD1 (5 bases). The CDR3 covers 18 residues. Per the germline V gene, CDR1 is LGHNA and CDR2 is YSLEER. The V end was cut by 0 bases, the J end by 5 bases, with 22 bases between.

This clonotype was detected ten times or more. The chain joins TRBV13 to TRBJ2-7; D is tentatively TRBD1 or TRBD2 (5 bases each). With 5 bases removed from V and 5 bases from J, the gap between germline ends came to 19 bases. The CDR3 runs to 15 residues. Per the germline V gene, CDR1 is PRHDT and CDR2 is FYEKMQ (reference sequence). CDR3 coding DNA: TGTGCCAGCAGCCCAGGGAAACCCGGGGCTCACGAGCAGTACTTC. Translated: CASSPGKPGAHEQYF.

Comment on this clonotype: A much bigger clone sits one base away, suggesting this may be a read error. The V call is TRBV4-3, the J call TRBJ2-3; D possibly corresponds to TRBD2 (5 bases). The CDR3 length is 16 residues. Germline V CDR1 and CDR2: LGHNA, YSLEER. CDR3 nucleotides: TGCGCCAGCAGTCAGTGGACTGCCTCCAGCACAGATACGCAGTGTTTT. Translation: CASSQWTASSTDTQCF.

The table lists this clonotype with many counts. The V and J genes are TRBV5-5 and TRBJ2-2, with 9 nucleotides matching TRBD2. Looked up from germline, CDR1 is SGHKS and CDR2 is YYEKEE (reference sequence). This CDR3 is 17 amino acids long. The V segment lost 0 bases and the J segment 1 base; nucleotides outside the gene matches: 4. CDR3 nucleotide sequence: TGTGCCAGCAGCTTGGGGGCTAGCGGGATGAACACCGGGGAGCTGTTTTTT. Protein sequence: CASSLGASGMNTGELFF.